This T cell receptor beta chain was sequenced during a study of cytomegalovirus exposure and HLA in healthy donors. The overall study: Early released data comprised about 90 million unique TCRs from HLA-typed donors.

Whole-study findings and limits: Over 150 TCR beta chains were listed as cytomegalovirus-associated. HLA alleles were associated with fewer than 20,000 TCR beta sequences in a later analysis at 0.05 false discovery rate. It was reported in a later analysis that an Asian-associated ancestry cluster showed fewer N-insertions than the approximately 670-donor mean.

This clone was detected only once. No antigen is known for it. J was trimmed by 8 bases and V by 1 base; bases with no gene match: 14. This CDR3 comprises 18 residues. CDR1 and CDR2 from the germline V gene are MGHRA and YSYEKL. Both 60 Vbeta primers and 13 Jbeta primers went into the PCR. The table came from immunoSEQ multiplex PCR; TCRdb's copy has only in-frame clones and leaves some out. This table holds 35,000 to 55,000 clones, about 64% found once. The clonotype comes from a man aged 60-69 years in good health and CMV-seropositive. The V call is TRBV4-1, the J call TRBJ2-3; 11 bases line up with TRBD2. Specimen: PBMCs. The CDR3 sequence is CASSQGIVGLAGGSTQYF. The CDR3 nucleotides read TGCGCCAGCAGCCAAGGGATAGTAGGGCTAGCGGGAGGAAGTACGCAGTATTTT.